This entry lists 32 T cell receptor beta chains sequenced from one sample in a study of CXCR3-negative and CXCR3-positive naive CD8 T cells. In preparing the TRB cDNA libraries, 5' RACE with UMI labels was used. TCRdb derives one entry per CDR3 protein from the 5' RACE reads, leaving out DNA. The listing contains under 85,000 distinct CDR3 sequences. Sequencing input: naive CXCR3- CD8+ T cells from blood. Subset of the sample: CD45RO-CCR7+CD27+CD95- naive CD8+ T cells lacking CXCR3 (TNR3-). The source is a human donor in good health. Some clones in this sample may be carry-over from other donors' samples.

The J gene is TRBJ2-1, the V gene TRBV19; TCRdb designates TRBD2, a call that cannot be tested without DNA. Germline values: CDR1 LNHDA, CDR2 SQIVND (reference sequence). CDR3 length: 13 residues. The CDR3 spells CASGSGLINEQFF.

The chain employs TRBV7-6 and TRBJ2-2; absent DNA, TCRdb's TRBD1 call cannot be checked. CDR1 is SGHVS, CDR2 FNYEAQ, per germline. This CDR3 contains 15 residues. Here the CDR3 reads CASSFVPGGTGELFF.

The chain links TRBV7-8 to TRBJ1-6. The CDR3 is 14 residues long. The germline V gene has CDR1 SGHVS and CDR2 FQNEAQ. The CDR3 loop reads CASSLEEGLTPLHF.

The CDR3 is CASSGSGSLYNEQFF. V and J are TRBV5-1 and TRBJ2-1. The CDR3 consists of 15 residues. Germline CDR1 and CDR2: SGHRS and YFSETQ.

The chain carries TRBV7-2 and TRBJ2-7; TCRdb names TRBD2, which stays unverified in the absence of DNA. This CDR3 has 15 amino acids. From germline, CDR1 is SGHTA and CDR2 FQGNSA. CDR3 sequence reads: CASSLAQTAVYEQYF.

V usage is TRBV6-4 and J usage is TRBJ2-5; the D call of TRBD1 rests on TCRdb alone, since no DNA is present to check it. The CDR3 runs to 12 residues. CDR1 and CDR2 (germline): MRHNA, SNTAGT. The CDR3 sequence is CASAGGEETQYF.

This rearrangement joins TRBV29-1 to TRBJ2-7; the D gene TCRdb calls, TRBD2, cannot be checked with no DNA. The length of the CDR3 is 16 residues. Germline CDR1 is SQVTM and CDR2 is ANQGSEA. CDR3: CSVVTATSGSLYEQYF.

V is TRBV3-1 and J is TRBJ1-5; TCRdb picks TRBD1, but there is no DNA to check that call. The CDR3 loop spans 16 amino acids. Germline V lookup: CDR1 LGHDT, CDR2 YNNKEL (reference sequence). The CDR3 sequence is CASSHSGTWSNQPQHF. Looking up the rest from reference TRBV3-1 and TRBJ1-5 gives the full variable domain: DTAVSQTPKYLVTQMGNDKSIKCEQNLGHDTMYWYKQDSKKFLKIMFSYNNKELIINETVPNRFSPKSPDKAHLNLHINSLELGDSAVYFCASSHSGTWSNQPQHFGDGTRLSIL.

The J gene is TRBJ1-4, the V gene TRBV15; without DNA, the TCRdb call of TRBD1 cannot be checked. The CDR3 runs to 14 residues. Germline V gene lookup returns CDR1 LNHNV and CDR2 YYDKDF (reference sequence). The CDR3: CATSGRPGQEKLFF.

V gene TRBV28 combines with J gene TRBJ2-7; lacking DNA, the TRBD1 call made by TCRdb goes unchecked. This CDR3 spans 14 amino acids. CDR1 is MDHEN, CDR2 SYDVKM, per germline. The CDR3 here is CASSFIGTGYEQYF.

The CDR3 region is CSARESVTYEQYF. The gene calls are TRBV20-1 and TRBJ2-7. This CDR3 is built from 13 residues. The germline gives CDR1 DFQATT, CDR2 SNEGSKA (reference sequence).

The chain employs TRBV5-1 and TRBJ2-1; no DNA is available, so the TRBD2 call from TCRdb remains unchecked. Germline assignment: CDR1 SGHRS and CDR2 YFSETQ. The CDR3 totals 16 residues. The CDR3: CASSLGKAGDLQEQFF.

The chain recombines TRBV27 with TRBJ2-5; TCRdb reports TRBD1, a call that lacks DNA to check it against. This CDR3 has 16 residues. CDR1 is MNHEY and CDR2 is SMNVEV in the germline V gene (reference sequence). CDR3: CASSHMGDSNQETQYF.

The chain employs TRBV7-9 and TRBJ2-7; TCRdb gives TRBD1 as the D gene, but with no DNA this cannot be confirmed. This CDR3 has 15 residues. From germline, CDR1 is SEHNR and CDR2 FQNEAQ (reference sequence). This chain's CDR3 is CASSDPFGTQGEQYF.

The chain recombines TRBV4-1 with TRBJ2-1; there is no DNA to check the TCRdb D call of TRBD1. CDR3 length: 14 amino acids. The germline V gene encodes CDR1 MGHRA and CDR2 YSYEKL. The CDR3 reads CASSQTDRGWEQFF.

This rearrangement joins TRBV20-1 to TRBJ2-7; lacking DNA, the TRBD1 call made by TCRdb goes unchecked. This CDR3 comprises 16 residues. CDR1 and CDR2 (germline): DFQATT, SNEGSKA (reference sequence). CDR3 loop: CSAPTPTGQGLPEQYF.

The gene calls are TRBV7-2 and TRBJ2-7; the D call from TCRdb, TRBD1, cannot be confirmed without DNA. Germline CDR1 is SGHTA and CDR2 is FQGNSA. CDR3 length: 12 residues. CDR3: CASSPVGGEQYF. The complete variable domain, with remaining parts taken from reference TRBV7-2 and TRBJ2-7, reads GAGVSQSPSNKVTEKGKDVELRCDPISGHTALYWYRQSLGQGLEFLIYFQGNSAPDKSGLPSDRFSAERTGGSVSTLTIQRTQQEDSAVYLCASSPVGGEQYFGPGTRLTVT.

This chain uses TRBV29-1 with TRBJ1-2. The CDR3 spans 11 residues. Germline CDR1 is SQVTM and CDR2 is ANQGSEA. Here the CDR3 reads CSVRAEYGYTF.

This chain connects TRBV29-1 to TRBJ1-1. This CDR3 spans 11 amino acids. CDR1 SQVTM and CDR2 ANQGSEA come from the germline V gene. The CDR3 spells CSVEVAFEAFF.

The chain uses TRBV6-5 and TRBJ2-2. The length of the CDR3 is 15 residues. The germline V gene encodes CDR1 MNHEY and CDR2 SVGAGI. CDR3 sequence reads: CASSYGRGITGELFF.

This chain connects TRBV4-1 to TRBJ1-1; the TCRdb D gene call, TRBD1, has no DNA to confirm it. The CDR3 spans 15 residues. Germline loops: CDR1 MGHRA, CDR2 YSYEKL. The CDR3 protein is CASSQFLQGSTEAFF.

This chain uses TRBV6-6 with TRBJ2-3; TCRdb returns TRBD2, unconfirmable since there is no DNA. The V gene's germline CDR1 is MNHNY and CDR2 SVGAGI (reference sequence). CDR3 length: 16 residues. This CDR3 is CASSHSPSGSTDTQYF.

This chain joins TRBV3-1 and TRBJ2-1; the TCRdb call, TRBD2, lacks DNA for checking. The CDR3 consists of 16 residues. Germline values: CDR1 LGHDT, CDR2 YNNKEL (reference sequence). CDR3 protein: CASSQESGGAWNEQFF.

J is TRBJ1-1 and V is TRBV27; TCRdb's assignment of TRBD1 cannot be checked, as there is no DNA. Germline lookup yields CDR1 MNHEY and CDR2 SMNVEV (reference sequence). The CDR3 consists of 15 residues. CDR3 sequence reads: CATSRGLATGTEAFF.

The rearrangement joins TRBV29-1 to TRBJ2-2. This CDR3 comprises 12 residues. Germline V gene lookup returns CDR1 SQVTM and CDR2 ANQGSEA. CDR3 amino acids: CSVVRNTGELFF.

V is TRBV6-2 or TRBV6-3 and J is TRBJ2-3; TCRdb's D call of TRBD2 is untestable without DNA. The CDR3 contains 12 residues. Germline assignment: CDR1 MNHEY and CDR2 SVGEGT. Here the CDR3 reads CASSRLGDTQYF.

J is TRBJ2-1 and V is TRBV20-1; checking the TCRdb D call of TRBD2 is not possible without DNA. Germline assignment: CDR1 DFQATT and CDR2 SNEGSKA (reference sequence). The CDR3 is 14 amino acids. CDR3 loop: CSARTSGDYNEQFF.

The chain uses TRBV7-6 and TRBJ2-7; TCRdb's D call, TRBD1, is unchecked because there is no DNA. Germline CDR1 and CDR2: SGHVS and FNYEAQ. CDR3 length: 14 amino acids. Here the CDR3 reads CASSPDRDSYEQYF.

The chain links TRBV12-3 or TRBV12-4 to TRBJ2-7; the D call from TCRdb, TRBD2, cannot be confirmed without DNA. This CDR3 is built from 13 residues. The CDR3 here is CASTLRGLYEQYF.

CDR3 region: CASSLSPRMSGDLQETQYF. The chain carries TRBV28 and TRBJ2-5; TCRdb gives TRBD1 as the D gene, but with no DNA this cannot be confirmed. The CDR3 contains 19 residues. The germline V gene has CDR1 MDHEN and CDR2 SYDVKM.

The chain uses TRBV20-1 and TRBJ1-4. Germline loops: CDR1 DFQATT, CDR2 SNEGSKA (reference sequence). This CDR3 region has 16 residues. CDR3 protein: CSARVLIRARDEKLFF.

The chain has TRBV12-3 or TRBV12-4 and TRBJ2-2. The CDR3 extends over 11 amino acids. This CDR3 reads CASSFPGELFF.